The 25 T cell receptor beta chains given below trace back to one sample, sequenced in a study of CD8 T cells in ankylosing spondylitis. TCRdb reanalysed the 5' RACE reads using MiXCR and keeps one entry per CDR3 protein. Among under 300,000 distinct CDR3 sequences listed, around 10% were seen once. Specimen: blood, either unsorted or a sorted T cell fraction (not recorded which). All receptors come from a male donor with ankylosing spondylitis or in good health (not recorded which).

This rearrangement joins TRBV28 to TRBJ2-7, with 7 positions matching TRBD1. Germline V gives CDR1 MDHEN, CDR2 SYDVKM. J was trimmed by 5 bases and V by 5 bases; bases with no gene match: 12. CDR3 size: 15 residues. The CDR3 DNA is TGTGCCAGCAGTCCCGTACAGGGGAATCGAAACGAGCAGTACTTC. Its protein product is CASSPVQGNRNEQYF.

V usage is TRBV12-3 or TRBV12-4 and J usage is TRBJ2-2, with D perhaps being TRBD1 or TRBD2 (5 bases each). The CDR3 covers 15 residues. V lost 10 bases, J lost 0 bases, and 15 bases lay in between. The CDR3 DNA follows: TGTGCCACCCTCGAGGGACCTCCGAACACCGGGGAGCTGTTTTTT. It is translated as CATLEGPPNTGELFF.

This clonotype was detected ten times or more. V and J are TRBV6-1 and TRBJ2-7, with D possibly matching TRBD2 (7 bases). V lost 6 bases, J lost 0 bases, and 9 bases lay in between. In germline, CDR1 is MNHNS, CDR2 SASEGT. CDR3 length: 13 residues. CDR3 nucleotides: TGTGCCAGCAGAGGGGGGGCCTCCTACGAGCAGTACTTC. It codes for CASRGGASYEQYF.

The sample holds a few counts of this clonotype. This chain uses TRBV15 with TRBJ1-1, with 8 bases aligning to TRBD1. V was pared by 4 bases and J by 5 bases, with 9 bases of the junction left unmatched. CDR1 LNHNV and CDR2 YYDKDF come from the germline V gene (reference sequence). The CDR3 spans 15 residues. CDR3 loop: CATSIDQGAGTEAFF. DNA for the CDR3: TGTGCCACCAGCATCGACCAGGGGGCCGGGACTGAAGCTTTCTTT.

This clonotype was observed many times. The chain employs TRBV29-1 and TRBJ2-1; TRBD1 agrees at 7 bases. In germline, CDR1 is SQVTM, CDR2 ANQGSEA. The CDR3 spans 14 residues. V trimming: 4 bases; J trimming: 4 bases; junction bases outside the gene matches: 7. The CDR3 bases are TGCAGCGTTGTCGGCAGGGGGATGTACAATGAGCAGTTCTTC. Residues: CSVVGRGMYNEQFF.

The DNA for the CDR3 is TGTGCCAGCCCCCGGGACACCCGTTATGGGGCCAACGTCCTGACTTTC. Translating gives CASPRDTRYGANVLTF. The chain joins TRBV7-8 to TRBJ2-6, with a possible D match to TRBD1 (6 bases). CDR3 length equals 16 residues. With 8 bases removed from V and 3 bases from J, the gap between germline ends came to 17 bases. Germline V gene lookup returns CDR1 SGHVS and CDR2 FQNEAQ.

This clonotype was detected a few times. V usage is TRBV4-2 and J usage is TRBJ2-4; 7 nucleotides match TRBD1. The V and J ends lost 0 bases and 15 bases, in that order; junction bases with no gene match: 5. The CDR3 runs 12 residues. The germline CDR1 and CDR2 sequences are LGHNA and YNFKEQ. The CDR3 spells CASSQDFRDRYF. In nucleotides, the CDR3 is TGTGCCAGCAGCCAAGATTTTCGGGACAGGTACTTC.

This clonotype was counted at least ten times. This chain connects TRBV10-3 to TRBJ1-1; D gene uncertain. Between the trimmed V and J ends, which lost 3 bases and 2 bases, there was a span of 13 bases. This CDR3 spans 15 amino acids. Germline-derived CDR1 and CDR2 are ENHRY and SYGVKD. The CDR3 spells CAISETGFLNTEAFF. Written as DNA, the CDR3 is TGTGCCATCAGTGAAACGGGGTTTCTAAACACTGAAGCTTTCTTT.

The sample holds many counts of this clonotype. CDR3 nucleotide sequence: TGCAGCGTTGAATTTGTCAGGGACGGAGTTGGCAATCAGCCCCAGCATTTT. Translating gives CSVEFVRDGVGNQPQHF. This rearrangement joins TRBV29-1 to TRBJ1-5; maybe TRBD1 (5 bases). Trimming shortened V by 2 bases and J by 2 bases, and 19 bases separated the two germline ends. Looked up from germline, CDR1 is SQVTM and CDR2 is ANQGSEA. This CDR3 contains 17 residues.

V gene TRBV7-8 combines with J gene TRBJ2-3, with TRBD2 matching 8 bases. Germline V gene data show CDR1 as SGHVS and CDR2 as FQNEAQ. The J segment lost 0 bases and the V segment lost 0 bases, leaving 5 bases of the junction unmatched. This CDR3 spans 17 amino acids. CDR3 nucleotide sequence: TGTGCCAGCAGCTTAGCGCACGGACTAGCTAGCACAGATACGCAGTATTTT. This sequence encodes CASSLAHGLASTDTQYF.

This clonotype was seen many times. CDR3 protein: CASSKTGYYGYTF. The CDR3 region has the DNA TGTGCCAGCAGTAAGACGGGCTACTATGGCTACACCTTC. V usage is TRBV25-1 and J usage is TRBJ1-2; no reliable D call. CDR3 length equals 13 residues. In germline, CDR1 is MGHDK, CDR2 SYGVNS. Trimming pared 5 bases from V and 3 bases from J, leaving 10 bases between.

This clonotype was found many times. The J gene is TRBJ1-2, the V gene TRBV4-1; the D gene is possibly TRBD1 (5 bases). Germline CDR1 is MGHRA and CDR2 is YSYEKL. This CDR3 contains 14 residues. Trimming removed 3 bases at V and 4 bases at J, with 12 bases between. CDR3 nucleotides: TGCGCCAGCAGCCACGGGGGGGATTTCTATGGCTACACCTTC. Amino acids: CASSHGGDFYGYTF.

This clonotype was detected ten times or more. The rearrangement joins TRBV11-2 to TRBJ2-3, with D perhaps being TRBD1 or TRBD2 (5 bases each). V was pared by 5 bases and J by 5 bases, with 17 bases between. Per the germline V gene, CDR1 is SGHAT and CDR2 is FQNNGV. The CDR3 runs 15 residues. CDR3 region: CASSLWGGSGDTQYF. In DNA form, the CDR3 reads TGTGCCAGCAGCCTCTGGGGCGGGTCCGGAGATACGCAGTATTTT.

This clonotype turned up a few times. The chain carries TRBV7-6 and TRBJ2-7; 10 bases agree with TRBD1. Germline V gene lookup returns CDR1 SGHVS and CDR2 FNYEAQ. The CDR3 spans 15 residues. The V and J ends lost 5 bases and 4 bases, in that order; junction bases with no gene match: 8. The CDR3 region is CASSLRQGADYEQYF. The CDR3 DNA is TGTGCCAGCAGCCTGCGACAGGGGGCGGATTACGAGCAGTACTTC. Full variable domain (rest looked up from reference TRBV7-6 and TRBJ2-7): GAGVSQSPRYKVTKRGQDVALRCDPISGHVSLYWYRQALGQGPEFLTYFNYEAQQDKSGLPNDRFSAERPEGSISTLTIQRTEQRDSAMYRCASSLRQGADYEQYFGPGTRLTVT.

This clonotype was seen repeatedly, ten times or more. This chain links TRBV29-1 with TRBJ1-2; D uncertain. Germline CDR1 SQVTM, CDR2 ANQGSEA. With 3 bases removed from V and 6 bases from J, the gap between germline ends came to 14 bases. This CDR3 contains 13 residues. CDR3 sequence: CSVESPILHGYTF. DNA of the CDR3: TGCAGCGTTGAGTCCCCGATCCTCCATGGCTACACCTTC.

This clonotype was recorded many times. The chain uses TRBV12-3 or TRBV12-4 and TRBJ2-1; perhaps TRBD2 as D (6 bases). Trimming took 7 bases from V and 10 from J, leaving 20 bases between them. This CDR3 has 14 amino acids. The CDR3 protein is CASTPWGESNEQFF. The CDR3 coding sequence is TGTGCCAGCACTCCCTGGGGGGAGTCTAACGAGCAGTTCTTC.

The sample holds many counts of this clonotype. The V and J genes are TRBV12-3 or TRBV12-4 and TRBJ1-2, with TRBD1 as a possible D gene (6 bases). V lost 3 bases and J lost 4, with 12 bases in between. CDR3 length: 14 residues. The CDR3 spells CASSFGGQGYGYTF. CDR3 bases: TGTGCCAGCAGTTTCGGGGGGCAGGGCTATGGCTACACCTTC.

This clonotype has a count of ten or more. The chain uses TRBV20-1 and TRBJ2-1, with D possibly matching TRBD2 (5 bases). The CDR3 sequence is 16 residues long. The germline gives CDR1 DFQATT, CDR2 SNEGSKA (reference sequence). V was shortened by 4 bases and J by 1 base, with 17 bases between the two germline ends. The CDR3 spells CSAISRVAGSYNEQFF. In DNA, the CDR3 is TGCAGTGCTATCAGCCGTGTTGCGGGTTCCTACAATGAGCAGTTCTTC.

In its sample, this clonotype was seen many times. The V gene is TRBV15, the J gene TRBJ2-3; D possibly uses TRBD1 or TRBD2 (5 bases each). CDR1 and CDR2 from the germline V gene are LNHNV and YYDKDF (reference sequence). The CDR3 is made up of 17 amino acids. Trimming shortened V by 1 base and J by 0 bases, and 14 bases separated the two germline ends. DNA of the CDR3: TGTGCCACCAGCAGAGCTGGGGGATACTTGAGCACAGATACGCAGTATTTT. Amino acids: CATSRAGGYLSTDTQYF.

This clonotype turned up a few times. The rearrangement links TRBV28 to TRBJ2-5; 7 nucleotides align to TRBD1. CDR3 length: 15 amino acids. Germline lookup yields CDR1 MDHEN and CDR2 SYDVKM. Losses at the gene ends were 6 bases for V and 2 bases for J; bases not matched to a gene: 9. The CDR3, as DNA: TGTGCCAGCAGCCGACCTGCAGGGGGACAAGAGACCCAGTACTTC. It specifies CASSRPAGGQETQYF. Looking up the rest from reference TRBV28 and TRBJ2-5 gives the full variable domain: DVKVTQSSRYLVKRTGEKVFLECVQDMDHENMFWYRQDPGLGLRLIYFSYDVKMKEKGDIPEGYSVSREKKERFSLILESASTNQTSMYLCASSRPAGGQETQYFGPGTRLLVL.

This clonotype was picked up a small number of times. The rearrangement joins TRBV5-1 to TRBJ1-1; D gene uncertain. Trimming shortened V by 1 base and J by 6 bases, and 13 bases separated the two germline ends. The V gene's germline CDR1 is SGHRS and CDR2 YFSETQ. The CDR3 length is 14 residues. The CDR3 region is CASSLSVAGAEAFF. The CDR3 nucleotides read TGCGCCAGCAGCTTGTCGGTGGCGGGCGCTGAAGCTTTCTTT.

The gene calls are TRBV4-1 and TRBJ2-1; TRBD2 agrees at 12 bases. Germline V gene sequence: CDR1 MGHRA, CDR2 YSYEKL. The CDR3 covers 19 residues. The V gene end was trimmed by 3 bases and the J gene end by 0 bases; junction bases not matched to a gene: 9. The CDR3 is CASSQETPSGGASYNEQFF. CDR3 bases: TGCGCCAGCAGCCAGGAGACTCCTAGCGGGGGGGCCTCCTACAATGAGCAGTTCTTC.

This clonotype was recorded many times. The chain recombines TRBV29-1 with TRBJ2-7; D could derive from TRBD1 or TRBD2 (5 bases each). The CDR3 loop spans 11 amino acids. Germline V gene sequence: CDR1 SQVTM, CDR2 ANQGSEA. Trimming stripped 4 bases from V and 2 bases from J, with 6 bases between. CDR3 nucleotides: TGCAGCGTTGTGGGGGCCTACGAGCAGTACTTC. This translates into CSVVGAYEQYF.

This clonotype was recorded many times. The chain is built from TRBV5-6 and TRBJ2-7; D gene unclear. The V gene lost 5 bases and the J gene lost 0 bases, with 12 bases spanning the gap. Germline lookup yields CDR1 SGHDT and CDR2 YYEEEE. The CDR3 is 14 residues long. CDR3 loop: CASSLSPNSYEQYF. Here the CDR3 DNA reads TGTGCCAGCAGTCTGTCGCCCAACTCCTACGAGCAGTACTTC.

This clonotype was seen at least ten times. The DNA for the CDR3 is TGTGCCAGCAGGGGAAGACTAGCGGGGGAGTCTAAGTCCTACGAGCAGTACTTC. Translation gives CASRGRLAGESKSYEQYF. The chain is built from TRBV12-3 or TRBV12-4 and TRBJ2-7, with 12 bases aligning to TRBD2. CDR3 length: 18 residues. The J segment lost 1 base and the V segment lost 6 bases, leaving 13 bases of the junction unmatched.